These T cell receptor beta chains were read from a single sample in a study of a mutant IDH1 vaccine in newly diagnosed glioma. Here immunoSEQ multiplex PCR was the method, and the copy in TCRdb shows in-frame clones only, minus some. The table includes over 30,000 clones, 85% to 90% detected once. No antigen is known for these receptors. The input for sequencing was PBMCs, taken from a glioma patient whose treatment included an IDH1 peptide vaccine. The receptors originated from a woman in her 30s with glioma. The CDR3 runs from the conserved cysteine through the conserved F or W. The D gene is left open where the match is weak. Clone size is not always given. Where it is, it says once, few, many or a class for expanded clones.

j_call: TRBJ2-1
d_call: NA
clone_size: NA
v_call: TRBV4-1
cdr3_aa: CASSQRGSSYNEQFF
cdr3_nt: TGCGCCAGCAGCCAACGGGGGAGCTCCTACAATGAGCAGTTCTTC

j_call: TRBJ2-7
d_call: NA
clone_size: NA
v_call: TRBV11-2
cdr3_aa: CASTRTAIYEQYF
cdr3_nt: TGTGCCAGCACCAGAACAGCGATCTACGAGCAGTACTTC

j_call: TRBJ1-1
d_call: NA
clone_size: few
v_call: TRBV10-3
cdr3_aa: CAIRATGLNTEAFF
cdr3_nt: TGTGCCATCAGGGCGACAGGCCTGAACACTGAAGCTTTCTTT

j_call: TRBJ2-5
d_call: TRBD2
clone_size: NA
v_call: TRBV6-1
cdr3_aa: CASSELAGGRETQYF
cdr3_nt: TGTGCCAGCAGTGAACTAGCGGGGGGGAGGGAGACCCAGTACTTC

j_call: TRBJ1-1
d_call: TRBD1
clone_size: NA
v_call: TRBV9
cdr3_aa: CASSVSGTGHNTEAFF
cdr3_nt: TGTGCCAGCAGCGTATCTGGGACAGGGCATAACACTGAAGCTTTCTTT

j_call: TRBJ2-7
d_call: TRBD2
clone_size: NA
v_call: TRBV10-3
cdr3_aa: CAISEASGGYEQYF
cdr3_nt: TGTGCCATCAGTGAGGCTAGCGGGGGCTACGAGCAGTACTTC

j_call: TRBJ2-2
d_call: NA
clone_size: NA
v_call: TRBV2
cdr3_aa: CASSVLWGGELFF
cdr3_nt: TGTGCCAGCAGCGTCCTTTGGGGCGGGGAGCTGTTTTTT

j_call: TRBJ1-1
d_call: NA
clone_size: NA
v_call: TRBV5-1
cdr3_aa: CASSLARGWTEAFF
cdr3_nt: TGCGCCAGCAGCTTGGCCCGAGGCTGGACTGAAGCTTTCTTT

j_call: TRBJ1-3
d_call: NA
clone_size: NA
v_call: TRBV6-6
cdr3_aa: CASSYSTLRNTIYF
cdr3_nt: TGTGCCAGCAGTTACTCGACACTAAGAAACACCATATATTTT

j_call: TRBJ2-1
d_call: NA
clone_size: NA
v_call: TRBV5-6
cdr3_aa: CASSYRASSYNEQFF
cdr3_nt: TGTGCCAGCAGCTATCGGGCAAGCTCCTACAATGAGCAGTTCTTC

j_call: TRBJ2-1
d_call: NA
clone_size: NA
v_call: TRBV29-1
cdr3_aa: CSADNGHTGSQFF
cdr3_nt: TGCAGCGCGGATAACGGGCATACAGGGTCCCAGTTCTTC

j_call: TRBJ2-1
d_call: TRBD2
clone_size: NA
v_call: TRBV9
cdr3_aa: CASSPIAGGVYEQFF
cdr3_nt: TGTGCCAGCAGCCCTATAGCGGGGGGGGTCTATGAGCAGTTCTTC

j_call: TRBJ2-7
d_call: TRBD1
clone_size: NA
v_call: TRBV19
cdr3_aa: CASKATGGSYEQYF
cdr3_nt: TGTGCCAGTAAGGCCACAGGGGGGTCCTACGAGCAGTACTTC

j_call: TRBJ2-3
d_call: NA
clone_size: NA
v_call: TRBV29-1
cdr3_aa: CSVLGRYTDTQYF
cdr3_nt: TGCAGCGTTTTGGGGCGATACACAGATACGCAGTATTTT

j_call: TRBJ2-3
d_call: NA
clone_size: NA
v_call: TRBV9
cdr3_aa: CASSVGRGAQADTQYF
cdr3_nt: TGTGCCAGCAGCGTAGGTCGGGGGGCGCAAGCAGATACGCAGTATTTT

j_call: TRBJ1-1
d_call: TRBD1
clone_size: NA
v_call: TRBV4-1
cdr3_aa: CASSQVPGGELAEAFF
cdr3_nt: TGCGCCAGCAGCCAAGTCCCAGGGGGCGAATTGGCTGAAGCTTTCTTT

j_call: TRBJ2-7
d_call: TRBD2
clone_size: NA
v_call: TRBV4-1
cdr3_aa: CASSRGGTYEQYF
cdr3_nt: TGCGCCAGCAGCCGCGGGGGGACCTACGAGCAGTACTTC

j_call: TRBJ1-1
d_call: NA
clone_size: NA
v_call: TRBV10-3
cdr3_aa: CAAGNTEAFF
cdr3_nt: TGTGCCGCCGGGAACACTGAAGCTTTCTTT

j_call: TRBJ2-7
d_call: NA
clone_size: once
v_call: TRBV5-1
cdr3_aa: CASSLPGYEQYF
cdr3_nt: TGCGCCAGCAGCTTGCCAGGCTACGAGCAGTACTTC

j_call: TRBJ2-2
d_call: NA
clone_size: NA
v_call: TRBV6-1
cdr3_aa: CASTGGIGTGELFF
cdr3_nt: TGTGCCAGCACCGGGGGTATCGGTACCGGGGAGCTGTTTTTT

j_call: TRBJ1-5
d_call: NA
clone_size: NA
v_call: TRBV5-1
cdr3_aa: CASSLDGTREQPQHF
cdr3_nt: TGCGCCAGCAGCTTGGATGGAACGCGGGAGCAGCCCCAGCATTTT

j_call: TRBJ2-1
d_call: NA
clone_size: NA
v_call: TRBV7-9
cdr3_aa: CASSSGGTESYNEQFF
cdr3_nt: TGTGCCAGCAGCTCGGGCGGGACAGAGTCTTACAATGAGCAGTTCTTC

j_call: TRBJ1-3
d_call: TRBD1
clone_size: once
v_call: TRBV10-3
cdr3_aa: CAISRDRGVGGNTIYF
cdr3_nt: TGTGCCATCAGCCGAGACAGGGGAGTAGGAGGAAACACCATATATTTT

j_call: TRBJ1-1
d_call: NA
clone_size: NA
v_call: TRBV29-1
cdr3_aa: CMSGSATEAFF
cdr3_nt: TGCATGTCAGGATCCGCCACTGAAGCTTTCTTT

j_call: TRBJ1-1
d_call: NA
clone_size: NA
v_call: TRBV10-3
cdr3_aa: CAISVGTEAFF
cdr3_nt: TGTGCCATCAGTGTGGGCACTGAAGCTTTCTTT

j_call: TRBJ1-1
d_call: NA
clone_size: NA
v_call: TRBV6-1
cdr3_aa: CASSLLARNTEAFF
cdr3_nt: TGTGCCAGCAGCCTCCTTGCCAGGAACACTGAAGCTTTCTTT

j_call: TRBJ1-4
d_call: NA
clone_size: NA
v_call: TRBV5-6
cdr3_aa: CASSLGGREKLFF
cdr3_nt: TGTGCCAGCAGCTTAGGTGGTCGGGAAAAACTGTTTTTT

j_call: TRBJ2-1
d_call: TRBD2
clone_size: NA
v_call: TRBV7-6
cdr3_aa: CASSPQPAGGYNEQFF
cdr3_nt: TGTGCCAGCAGCCCGCAGCCAGCGGGGGGTTACAATGAGCAGTTCTTC

j_call: TRBJ1-2
d_call: NA
clone_size: NA
v_call: TRBV29-1
cdr3_aa: CSVEEGNAGGYTF
cdr3_nt: TGCAGCGTTGAAGAGGGCAACGCGGGCGGCTACACCTTC

j_call: TRBJ2-5
d_call: NA
clone_size: NA
v_call: TRBV7-6
cdr3_aa: CASSAGFQETQYF
cdr3_nt: TGTGCCAGCAGCGCGGGATTCCAAGAGACCCAGTACTTC

j_call: TRBJ2-3
d_call: TRBD1
clone_size: NA
v_call: TRBV5-6
cdr3_aa: CASRSQGGTDTQYF
cdr3_nt: TGTGCCAGCAGGTCCCAGGGGGGCACAGATACGCAGTATTTT

j_call: TRBJ2-5
d_call: TRBD2
clone_size: NA
v_call: TRBV7-8
cdr3_aa: CASSLQGLAVLGTQYF
cdr3_nt: TGTGCCAGCAGCCTCCAAGGACTAGCGGTTCTTGGGACCCAGTACTTC

j_call: TRBJ1-6
d_call: TRBD1
clone_size: NA
v_call: TRBV5-4
cdr3_aa: CASSLAGTEGRRFNSPLHF
cdr3_nt: TGTGCCAGCAGCTTGGCCGGGACAGAGGGGCGACGCTTTAATTCACCCCTCCACTTT

j_call: TRBJ1-6
d_call: NA
clone_size: NA
v_call: TRBV9
cdr3_aa: CASARGPGVDSPLHF
cdr3_nt: TGTGCCAGCGCTCGAGGCCCAGGGGTCGATTCACCCCTCCACTTT

j_call: TRBJ2-7
d_call: NA
clone_size: NA
v_call: TRBV6-5
cdr3_aa: CASSSGPHEQYF
cdr3_nt: TGTGCCAGCAGCTCCGGGCCCCACGAGCAGTACTTC

j_call: TRBJ1-2
d_call: NA
clone_size: NA
v_call: TRBV5-1
cdr3_aa: CASSLGVGAGGGYTF
cdr3_nt: TGCGCCAGCAGCTTGGGGGTGGGGGCCGGTGGAGGCTACACCTTC

j_call: TRBJ2-1
d_call: TRBD1
clone_size: NA
v_call: TRBV7-9
cdr3_aa: CASSPPGQANNEQFF
cdr3_nt: TGTGCCAGCAGCCCACCGGGACAGGCCAACAATGAGCAGTTCTTC

j_call: TRBJ2-1
d_call: TRBD2
clone_size: NA
v_call: TRBV5-6
cdr3_aa: CASSPWGGNEQFF
cdr3_nt: TGTGCCAGCAGTCCGTGGGGAGGGAATGAGCAGTTCTTC

j_call: TRBJ1-4
d_call: NA
clone_size: NA
v_call: TRBV5-4
cdr3_aa: CASSTRTDRTNEKLFF
cdr3_nt: TGTGCCAGCAGCACCAGGACAGATCGGACTAATGAAAAACTGTTTTTT

j_call: TRBJ1-2
d_call: TRBD1
clone_size: few
v_call: TRBV2
cdr3_aa: CASSARALTGSGYTF
cdr3_nt: TGTGCCAGCAGTGCCAGGGCTTTGACAGGGTCCGGCTACACCTTC

j_call: TRBJ1-2
d_call: TRBD1
clone_size: NA
v_call: TRBV19
cdr3_aa: CASSPGQGAPPRYHNYGYTF
cdr3_nt: TGTGCCAGTAGCCCCGGACAGGGGGCTCCGCCAAGGTATCATAACTATGGCTACACCTTC

j_call: TRBJ2-3
d_call: TRBD1
clone_size: once
v_call: TRBV2
cdr3_aa: CASSEAQDRGTDTQYF
cdr3_nt: TGTGCCAGCAGTGAAGCGCAGGACAGGGGAACAGATACGCAGTATTTT

j_call: TRBJ2-5
d_call: TRBD2
clone_size: NA
v_call: TRBV2
cdr3_aa: CASTSLASQETQYF
cdr3_nt: TGTGCCAGCACCTCACTAGCGTCCCAAGAGACCCAGTACTTC